Here is one T cell receptor (beta chain) with its context. Its antigen specificity is not known. No base qualities exist here, and no much larger clone lies one base off it. Libraries were built with the immunoSEQ multiplex PCR assay. Not all clones reach the TCRdb copy of this immuneACCESS table, which keeps in-frame sequences only. Checked studies attribute under half of the gap to unresolved V genes and leave the rest unexplained. In all, the sample holds under 200,000 clones, and over 90% of those were seen once. Clones ranked in the top ten supply approximately 0.93% of the sample. The sample comes from a study of control samples from healthy donors and cancer patients (TCRdb year 2020). Reading the germline V gene (reference sequence) gives CDR1 MNHEY and CDR2 SMNVEV. The CDR3 numbers 15 residues from cysteine through phenylalanine. Just CDR3 DNA is preserved here, 45 bases in frame from base 1. Relative to germline, V is missing 4 bases and J is missing 3 bases, with 5 bases of the junction outside any gene match.

The receptor's source is a woman aged 30 to 39 in good health. This receptor chain uses TRBV27 and TRBJ2-3; a stretch of 9 junction bases matches TRBD2. The source material was blood. CDR3 loop: CASSWRGGPTDTQYF. The nucleotides read TGTGCCAGCAGTTGGCGGGGGGGCCCAACAGATACGCAGTATTTT.